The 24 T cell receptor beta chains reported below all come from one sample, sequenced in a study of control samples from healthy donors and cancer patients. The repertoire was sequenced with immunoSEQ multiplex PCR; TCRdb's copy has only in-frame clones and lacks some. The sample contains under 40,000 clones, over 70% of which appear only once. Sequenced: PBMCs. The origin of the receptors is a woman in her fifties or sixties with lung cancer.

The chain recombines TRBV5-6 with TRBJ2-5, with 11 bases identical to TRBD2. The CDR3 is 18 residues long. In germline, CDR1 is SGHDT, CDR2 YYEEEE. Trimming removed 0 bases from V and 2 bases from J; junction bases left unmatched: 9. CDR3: CASSLVLGLAGNQETQYF. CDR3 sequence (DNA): TGTGCCAGCAGCTTGGTGCTTGGACTAGCGGGCAATCAAGAGACCCAGTACTTC.

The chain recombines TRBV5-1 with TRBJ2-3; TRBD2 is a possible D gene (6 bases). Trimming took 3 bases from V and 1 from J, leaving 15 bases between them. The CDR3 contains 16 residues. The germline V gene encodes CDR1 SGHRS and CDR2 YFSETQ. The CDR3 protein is CASSSGTGGGTDTQYF. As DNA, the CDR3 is TGCGCCAGCAGCTCCGGGACCGGGGGAGGCACAGATACGCAGTATTTT.

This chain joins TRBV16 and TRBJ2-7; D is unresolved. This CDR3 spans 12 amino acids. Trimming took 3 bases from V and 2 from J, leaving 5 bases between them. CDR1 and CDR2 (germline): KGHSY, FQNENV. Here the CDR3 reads CASSQYAYEQYF. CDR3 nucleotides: TGTGCCAGCAGCCAGTATGCCTACGAGCAGTACTTC.

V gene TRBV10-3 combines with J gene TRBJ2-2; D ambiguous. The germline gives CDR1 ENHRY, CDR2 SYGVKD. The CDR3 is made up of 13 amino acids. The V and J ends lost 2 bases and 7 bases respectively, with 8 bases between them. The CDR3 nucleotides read TGTGCCATCAGTGAGAATAGGGACGGGGAGCTGTTTTTT. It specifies CAISENRDGELFF.

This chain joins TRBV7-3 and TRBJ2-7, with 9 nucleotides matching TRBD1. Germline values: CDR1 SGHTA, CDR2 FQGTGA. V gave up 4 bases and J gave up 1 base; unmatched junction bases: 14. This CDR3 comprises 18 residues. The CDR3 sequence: CASSSLGQGTGGSYEQYF. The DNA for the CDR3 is TGTGCCAGCAGCTCGTTGGGACAGGGCACCGGAGGGTCCTACGAGCAGTACTTC. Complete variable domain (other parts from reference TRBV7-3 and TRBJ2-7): GAGVSQTPSNKVTEKGKYVELRCDPISGHTALYWYRQSLGQGPEFLIYFQGTGAADDSGLPNDRFFAVRPEGSVSTLKIQRTERGDSAVYLCASSSLGQGTGGSYEQYFGPGTRLTVT.

Written as DNA, the CDR3 is TGTGCCAGCAGCTTGGACCAGCGGGCCTCCTACGAGCAGTACTTC. As protein: CASSLDQRASYEQYF. This chain joins TRBV5-4 and TRBJ2-7; weak D call: TRBD2 (6 bases). The germline CDR1 and CDR2 sequences are SGHNT and YYREEE (reference sequence). This CDR3 region has 15 residues. V was trimmed by 0 bases and J by 0 bases, leaving 10 bases between them.

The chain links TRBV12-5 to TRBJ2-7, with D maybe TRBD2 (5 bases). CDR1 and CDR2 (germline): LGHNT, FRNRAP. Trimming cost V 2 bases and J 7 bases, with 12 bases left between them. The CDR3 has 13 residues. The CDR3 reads CASGLPRGAEQYF. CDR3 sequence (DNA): TGTGCTAGTGGTTTGCCCCGGGGAGCAGAGCAGTACTTC.

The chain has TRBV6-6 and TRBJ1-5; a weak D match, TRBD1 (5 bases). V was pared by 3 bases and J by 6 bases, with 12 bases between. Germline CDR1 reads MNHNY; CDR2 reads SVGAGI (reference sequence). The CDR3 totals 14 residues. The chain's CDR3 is CASSYWGEGQPQHF. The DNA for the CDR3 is TGTGCCAGCAGTTATTGGGGGGAAGGTCAGCCCCAGCATTTT.

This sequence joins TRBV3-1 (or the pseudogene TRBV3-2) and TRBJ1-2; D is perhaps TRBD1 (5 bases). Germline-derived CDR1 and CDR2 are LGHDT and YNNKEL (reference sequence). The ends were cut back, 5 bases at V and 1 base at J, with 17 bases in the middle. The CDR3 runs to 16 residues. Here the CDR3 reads CASSARRGHDNYGYTF. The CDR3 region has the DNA TGTGCCAGCAGCGCCCGAAGGGGCCACGATAACTATGGCTACACCTTC.

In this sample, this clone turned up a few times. CDR3 protein: CASTRAGLDGYTF. The CDR3, as DNA: TGTGCCAGCACCCGGGCAGGGCTCGATGGCTACACCTTC. The chain uses TRBV27 and TRBJ1-2, with a tentative D call TRBD1 (5 bases). The CDR3 totals 13 residues. Trimming pared 7 bases from V and 6 bases from J, leaving 15 bases between. Germline CDR1 and CDR2: MNHEY and SMNVEV (reference sequence).

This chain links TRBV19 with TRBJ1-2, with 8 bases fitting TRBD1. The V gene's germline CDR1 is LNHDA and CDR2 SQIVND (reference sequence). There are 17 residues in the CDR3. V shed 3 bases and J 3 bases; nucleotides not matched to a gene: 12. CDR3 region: CASSIDRGPTPYYGYTF. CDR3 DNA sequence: TGTGCCAGTAGTATCGACAGGGGTCCTACCCCATACTATGGCTACACCTTC.

This CDR3 reads CASSPDRETEAFF. In DNA form, the CDR3 reads TGTGCCAGCAGTCCCGACAGGGAAACTGAAGCTTTCTTT. This chain links TRBV2 with TRBJ1-1; 7 bases line up with TRBD1. The CDR3 extends over 13 amino acids. Germline CDR1 and CDR2: SNHLY and FYNNEI. Unmatched junction bases numbered 5, after V lost 5 bases and J lost 5 bases. Full variable domain (remainder filled in from reference TRBV2 and TRBJ1-1): EPEVTQTPSHQVTQMGQEVILRCVPISNHLYFYWYRQILGQKVEFLVSFYNNEISEKSEIFDDQFSVERPDGSNFTLKIRSTKLEDSAMYFCASSPDRETEAFFGQGTRLTVV.

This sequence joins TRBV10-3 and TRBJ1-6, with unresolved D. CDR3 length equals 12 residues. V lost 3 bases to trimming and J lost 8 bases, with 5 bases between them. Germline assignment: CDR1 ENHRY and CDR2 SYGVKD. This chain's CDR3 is CAISDGDSPLHF. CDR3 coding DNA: TGTGCCATCAGTGATGGGGATTCACCCCTCCACTTT.

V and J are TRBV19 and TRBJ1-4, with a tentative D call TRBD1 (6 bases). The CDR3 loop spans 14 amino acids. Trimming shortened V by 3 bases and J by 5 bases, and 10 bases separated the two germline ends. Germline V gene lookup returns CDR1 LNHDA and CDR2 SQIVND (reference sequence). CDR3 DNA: TGTGCCAGTAGTATCCGAGGGGGGAATGAAAAACTGTTTTTT. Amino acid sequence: CASSIRGGNEKLFF.

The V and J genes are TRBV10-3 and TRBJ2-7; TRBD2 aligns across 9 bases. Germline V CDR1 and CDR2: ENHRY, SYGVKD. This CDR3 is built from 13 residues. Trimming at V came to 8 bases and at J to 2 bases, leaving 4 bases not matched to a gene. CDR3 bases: TGTGCCATCCTGGGACTAGCACCCTACGAGCAGTACTTC. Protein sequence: CAILGLAPYEQYF.

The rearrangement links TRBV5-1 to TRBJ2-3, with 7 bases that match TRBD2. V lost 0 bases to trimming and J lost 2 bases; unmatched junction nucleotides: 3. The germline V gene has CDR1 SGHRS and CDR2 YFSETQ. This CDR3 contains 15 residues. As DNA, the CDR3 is TGCGCCAGCAGCTTGGGGCGGGGGTTCACAGATACGCAGTATTTT. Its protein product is CASSLGRGFTDTQYF.

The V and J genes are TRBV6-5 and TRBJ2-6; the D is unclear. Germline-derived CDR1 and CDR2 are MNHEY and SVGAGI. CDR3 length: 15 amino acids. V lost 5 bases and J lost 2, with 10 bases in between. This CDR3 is CASSPVRAGANVLTF. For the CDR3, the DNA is TGTGCCAGCAGTCCGGTCCGCGCTGGGGCCAACGTCCTGACTTTC.

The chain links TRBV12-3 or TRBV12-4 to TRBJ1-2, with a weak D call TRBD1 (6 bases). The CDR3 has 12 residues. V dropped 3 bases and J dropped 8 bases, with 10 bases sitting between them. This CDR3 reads CASSFGTRGYTF. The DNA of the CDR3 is TGTGCCAGCAGTTTCGGGACACGCGGCTACACCTTC.

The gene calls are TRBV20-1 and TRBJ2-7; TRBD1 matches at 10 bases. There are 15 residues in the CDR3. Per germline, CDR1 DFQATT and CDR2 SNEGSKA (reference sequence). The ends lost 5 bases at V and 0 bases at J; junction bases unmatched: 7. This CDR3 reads CSAGGTGASSYEQYF. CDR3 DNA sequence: TGCAGTGCTGGTGGGACAGGGGCTAGCTCCTACGAGCAGTACTTC.

Here the CDR3 DNA reads TGTGCCAGTACCCGGGGAGGTCGTGTTGGTGGCTACACCTTC. Translated: CASTRGGRVGGYTF. The rearrangement links TRBV19 to TRBJ1-2; D not resolved. This CDR3 has 14 residues. V was trimmed by 7 bases and J by 7 bases, leaving 19 bases between them. CDR1 is LNHDA, CDR2 SQIVND, per germline (reference sequence).

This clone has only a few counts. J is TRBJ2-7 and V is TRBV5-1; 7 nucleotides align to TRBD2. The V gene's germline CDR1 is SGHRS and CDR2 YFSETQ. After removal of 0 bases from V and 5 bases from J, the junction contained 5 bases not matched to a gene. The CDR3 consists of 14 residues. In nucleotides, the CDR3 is TGCGCCAGCAGCTTGGACGGGAGGACGAACGAGCAGTACTTC. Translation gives CASSLDGRTNEQYF.

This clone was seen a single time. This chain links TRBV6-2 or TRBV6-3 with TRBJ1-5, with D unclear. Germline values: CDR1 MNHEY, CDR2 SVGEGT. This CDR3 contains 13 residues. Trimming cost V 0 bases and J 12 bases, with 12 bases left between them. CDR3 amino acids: CASSYSTPLLQHF. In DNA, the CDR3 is TGTGCCAGCAGTTACTCGACTCCTTTGCTCCAGCATTTT.

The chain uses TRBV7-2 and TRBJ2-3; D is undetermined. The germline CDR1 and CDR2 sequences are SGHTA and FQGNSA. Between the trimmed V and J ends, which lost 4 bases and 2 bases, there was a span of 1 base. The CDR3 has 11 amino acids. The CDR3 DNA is TGTGCCAGCAGCTACACAGATACGCAGTATTTT. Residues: CASSYTDTQYF.

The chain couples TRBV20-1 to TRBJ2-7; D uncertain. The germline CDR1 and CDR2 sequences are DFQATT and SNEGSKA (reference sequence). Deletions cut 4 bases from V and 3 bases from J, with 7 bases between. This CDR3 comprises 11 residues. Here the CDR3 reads CSAKDGYEQYF. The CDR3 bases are TGCAGTGCTAAGGACGGCTACGAGCAGTACTTC.